Sequencing of this T cell receptor beta chain was carried out in a study of tumor and adjacent non-tumor tissue in lung cancer. The template was RNA from unsorted bulk tissue. The CDR3 spans 14 residues. Germline CDR1 and CDR2: SGHNT and YYREEE (reference sequence). This clonotype was counted a single time. One end of the junction is discordant with germline, which a read error may explain. The library came from three nested PCR rounds adapted from ARM-PCR protocols. One entry per CDR3 protein, called by TCRdb with MiXCR from the multiplex PCR reads. The repertoire has around 200,000 distinct CDR3 sequences, approximately 74% of them found once; the top ten carry approximately 26%.

The receptor was isolated from a man aged 55 to 70 with non-small cell lung cancer. Sequences were obtained from lung tumor tissue. The J gene is TRBJ2-2, the V gene TRBV5-4; D call uncertain. The CDR3 reads CTSSLQYNAGELFF. As DNA, the CDR3 is TGTACCAGCAGCTTGCAATATAACGCCGGGGAGCTGTTTTTT.